Listed below are T cell receptor beta chains from one sample, sequenced in a study of blood T cell repertoires in COVID-19. The table came from immunoSEQ multiplex PCR; TCRdb's copy has only in-frame clones and leaves some out. In the table there are approximately 300,000 clones, roughly 88% of which are singletons. Source material: peripheral blood. All receptors derive from a woman in her forties or fifties with active or convalescent COVID-19. The CDR3 runs from the conserved cysteine through the conserved F or W. D genes are given only for firm matches. Where a row states a size, it is once, few, many or the class of an expanded clone; other rows omit it.

>TRBV18|.|TRBD2|TRBJ2-1
TGTGCCAGCTCACCATCACTAGCGGTTTACAATGAGCAGTTCTTC
CASSPSLAVYNEQFF
>TRBV7-3|.|.|TRBJ1-5
TGTGCCAGCAGCACTCAACCAGGGGAGCCCCAGCATTTT
CASSTQPGEPQHF
>TRBV2|.|TRBD1|TRBJ1-4
TGTGCCAGCAGCAGGGGGACAGGGGCCGTTAATGAAAAACTGTTTTTT
CASSRGTGAVNEKLFF
>TRBV27|.|.|TRBJ1-2
TGTGCCAGCAGTTCACACGGACACGGTGGCTACACCTTC
CASSSHGHGGYTF
>TRBV9|.|TRBD2|TRBJ2-5
TGTGCCAGCAGCCCTCCGGGACTAGCGGGAGTAGAGACCCAGTACTTC
CASSPPGLAGVETQYF
>TRBV7-2|.|TRBD1|TRBJ2-5
TGTGCCAGCAGCTTAGCCCGGACAGGCCCCCAAGAGACCCAGTACTTC
CASSLARTGPQETQYF
>TRBV11-2|once|TRBD2|TRBJ2-7
TGTGCCAGCAGCTCAGCGGGGTCTACCTACGAGCAGTACTTC
CASSSAGSTYEQYF
>TRBV9|once|TRBD1|TRBJ1-3
TGTGCCAGCAGCGCGGGACAGGGGATCGGAAACACCATATATTTT
CASSAGQGIGNTIYF
>TRBV29-1|.|.|TRBJ2-7
TGCAGCGTTGGGGCCGGGAGAACCTCCTACGAGCAGTACTTC
CSVGAGRTSYEQYF
>TRBV5-1|few|.|TRBJ2-2
TGCGCCAGCAGCTTGACGGCTAGCGAGGCCGGGGAGCTGTTTTTT
CASSLTASEAGELFF
>TRBV3-1/TRBV3-2|.|TRBD2|TRBJ2-7
TGTGCCAGCAGAGCTAGCGGGGGGGCCCCGTACTTC
CASRASGGAPYF
>TRBV9|.|.|TRBJ2-3
TGTGCCAGCAGCGTACCGGGGGCAGATACGCAGTATTTT
CASSVPGADTQYF
>TRBV7-3|.|TRBD1|TRBJ1-2
TGTGCCAGCAGTTTCGACTCCGGGACAGGGGATGCGGGCTATGGCTACACCTTC
CASSFDSGTGDAGYGYTF
>TRBV27|.|.|TRBJ1-5
TGTGCCAGCAGCATCAACATCAGGGGTCAGCCCCAGCATTTT
CASSINIRGQPQHF
>TRBV2|.|TRBD1|TRBJ1-5
TGTGCCTGCGGACAGGGGGCTTATCAGCCCCAGCATTTT
CACGQGAYQPQHF
>TRBV11-3|.|.|TRBJ2-3
TGTGCCAGCAGCTTAGATCGTTATCGGGGAGATACGCAGTATTTT
CASSLDRYRGDTQYF
>TRBV20-1|once|TRBD1|TRBJ1-2
TGCAGTGCTAGTCTGGACAGGAGTAACTATGGCTACACCTTC
CSASLDRSNYGYTF
>TRBV15|.|.|TRBJ1-5
TGTGCCACCAGCAGAGATGTAAACAGTCTTAGCAATCAGCCCCAGCATTTT
CATSRDVNSLSNQPQHF
>TRBV4-3|.|.|TRBJ1-4
TGCGCCAGCAGCCAGGACAGATCAACTAATGAAAAACTGTTTTTT
CASSQDRSTNEKLFF
>TRBV5-1|.|TRBD1|TRBJ2-5
TGCGCCAGCAGCTTGGATGACAGGGGGCAGGAGACCCAGTACTTC
CASSLDDRGQETQYF
>TRBV7-2|.|.|TRBJ2-2
TGTGCCAGCAGCTTAGTGTGGGGGCAGACCGGGGAGCTGTTTTTT
CASSLVWGQTGELFF
>TRBV5-4|.|.|TRBJ1-1
TGTGCCAGCAGCTTGGACCCACTAAAAGGGGGGGAGACTGAAGCTTTCTTT
CASSLDPLKGGETEAFF
>TRBV5-1|once|TRBD2|TRBJ2-3
TGCGCCAGCAGCTTGGGCCTAGCGGGGGTTAAGACAGATACGCAGTATTTT
CASSLGLAGVKTDTQYF
>TRBV5-5|.|.|TRBJ2-7
TGTGCCAGCAGCCCTGTCAAAACCCTATACGAGCAGTACTTC
CASSPVKTLYEQYF
>TRBV2|few|.|TRBJ1-1
TGTGCCAGCAGTGAGTTGCGGGGAGAAACTGAAGCTTTCTTT
CASSELRGETEAFF
>TRBV19|.|TRBD1|TRBJ2-3
TGTGCCAGTAGTACCCGGGACAGGGCTCCCACAGATACGCAGTATTTT
CASSTRDRAPTDTQYF
>TRBV30|.|TRBD1|TRBJ1-5
TGTGCCTGGAGTGCGCAGGGGGCGGGGAGCAATCAGCCCCAGCATTTT
CAWSAQGAGSNQPQHF
>TRBV7-9|.|.|TRBJ1-2
TGTGCCAGCAGCCAGTGGGGCAGGGTTGACTATGGCTACACCTTC
CASSQWGRVDYGYTF
>TRBV9|.|.|TRBJ2-7
TGTGCCAGCAGCGTAGGGCTGAGGGACGAGCAGTACTTC
CASSVGLRDEQYF
>TRBV7-2|.|TRBD1|TRBJ1-5
TGTGCCAGCAGCTTGAAGGGACAGGCGGCAAATCAGCCCCAGCATTTT
CASSLKGQAANQPQHF
>TRBV5-4|.|TRBD1|TRBJ1-1
TGTGCCAGCAGCTTGGAACAGGGGGCCGGCACTGAAGCTTTCTTT
CASSLEQGAGTEAFF
>TRBV30|.|TRBD1|TRBJ2-5
TGTGCCTGGAGTTCAAGGGGACAGGGTAAAGAGACCCAGTACTTC
CAWSSRGQGKETQYF
>TRBV6-5|.|.|TRBJ1-1
TGTGCCAGCAGTAACTACAGGGTTTCCACTGAAGCTTTCTTT
CASSNYRVSTEAFF
>TRBV7-2|few|.|TRBJ2-5
TGTGCCAGCAGCCCCAGGGTGCGGGAGACCCAGTACTTC
CASSPRVRETQYF
>TRBV11-2|few|.|TRBJ1-4
TGTGCCAGCAGCTTAAGATGGCAGCCCAGCCAGGTCGAAAAACTGTTTTTT
CASSLRWQPSQVEKLFF
>TRBV3-1/TRBV3-2|once|.|TRBJ1-1
TGTGCCAGCAGCCAAGTCGGGACACTCTCTGAAGCTTTCTTT
CASSQVGTLSEAFF
>TRBV25-1|.|TRBD1|TRBJ1-4
TGTGCCAGCAGTGAATTGGGACAGGGGGGTGAAAAACTGTTTTTT
CASSELGQGGEKLFF
>TRBV6-5|.|.|TRBJ2-3
TGTGCCAGCAGTCGCAGATCCGACACAGATACGCAGTATTTT
CASSRRSDTDTQYF
>TRBV5-4|.|TRBD2|TRBJ2-7
TGTGCCAGCAGCTATGGAGCGGGAGGGAAGAACGAGCAGTACTTC
CASSYGAGGKNEQYF
>TRBV4-3|.|TRBD2|TRBJ2-3
TGCGCCAGCAGCGTAAGGAGTAGTCTAGCGGGGGTAGTGGATACGCAGTATTTT
CASSVRSSLAGVVDTQYF
>TRBV11-2|.|.|TRBJ1-1
TGTGCCAGCAGCCAACACAGGGAATCGTACACTGAAGCTTTCTTT
CASSQHRESYTEAFF
>TRBV2|few|.|TRBJ2-2
TGTGCCAGCAGTGGGGGCAGGGACACCGGGGAGCTGTTTTTT
CASSGGRDTGELFF
>TRBV29-1|.|TRBD2|TRBJ2-7
TGCAGCGTTGAACAGGGAGGGTCCGAGCAGTACTTC
CSVEQGGSEQYF
>TRBV29-1|.|.|TRBJ1-1
TGCAGCGTTGTTGAGGGCCCGAACACTGAAGCTTTCTTT
CSVVEGPNTEAFF
>TRBV28|.|TRBD2|TRBJ2-5
TGTGCCAGCAGTGCGACCGGGACTAGCGGGAGAGAGACCCAGTACTTC
CASSATGTSGRETQYF
>TRBV3-1/TRBV3-2|many|.|TRBJ2-3
TGTGCCAGCAGCCAAGTAGCACATACGCAGTATTTT
CASSQVAHTQYF